A selection of T cell receptor beta chains follows, all from one sample in a study of blood T cell repertoires in COVID-19. The protocol was immunoSEQ multiplex PCR, while the TCRdb copy is restricted to in-frame clones and leaves out a portion. The table has 200,000 to 250,000 clones, 80% to 90% seen once; the top ten hold about 2.2%. The sequencing input was peripheral blood. These receptors originate from a man aged 30 to 45 who had recovered from COVID-19. Each CDR3 is given with its conserved first and last residue. D genes are given only for firm matches. Not all rows give a size; the values are once, few, many and, for expanded clones, a class.

>TRBV11-3|NA|NA|TRBJ2-7
TGTGCCAGCAGCGGCAGGGGCGAGCAGTACTTC
CASSGRGEQYF
>TRBV9|NA|NA|TRBJ1-2
TGTGCCAGCAGGCCAACATTAGCCGGGTTGGAAGGCTACACCTTC
CASRPTLAGLEGYTF
>TRBV4-1|NA|NA|TRBJ2-5
TGCGCCAGCAGCCAAGAACCGAGAGGTAGAGTGGGAGAGACCCAGTACTTC
CASSQEPRGRVGETQYF
>TRBV4-2|TRBD1|NA|TRBJ1-5
TGTGCCAGCAGCCCGGGATCGGGACAGGGAGACCAGCCCCAGCATTTT
CASSPGSGQGDQPQHF
>TRBV29-1|NA|NA|TRBJ2-5
TGCAGCGTAGGGGGAGAGTGGGAGACCCAGTACTTC
CSVGGEWETQYF
>TRBV7-9|NA|NA|TRBJ2-7
TGTGCCACCGACACTTACGAGCAGTACTTC
CATDTYEQYF
>TRBV18|NA|NA|TRBJ2-7
TGTGCCAGCTCACCACCAGGGGTTGAGCAGTACTTC
CASSPPGVEQYF
>TRBV5-6|TRBD1|few|TRBJ1-5
TGTGCCAGCAGCAAACGGGACAGGGACCGTCAGCCCCAGCATTTT
CASSKRDRDRQPQHF
>TRBV5-7|NA|NA|TRBJ1-2
TGTGCCAGCAGCTTGATAGGGCAGGGGTACTATGGCTACACCTTC
CASSLIGQGYYGYTF
>TRBV4-1|TRBD1|once|TRBJ1-1
TGCGCCAGCAGCGGAGGGACAGGTGAAACTGAAGCTTTCTTT
CASSGGTGETEAFF
>TRBV5-6|TRBD1|NA|TRBJ2-7
TGTGCCAGCAGCTTGCGACAGGGTGTGGGAGAGCAGTACTTC
CASSLRQGVGEQYF